Below are 28 T cell receptor beta chains sequenced from a single sample in a study of metastatic and nonmetastatic thyroid tumors (dated by TCRdb to the early 2020s). None of the patients had been given any treatment before thyroid surgery. Libraries came from PCR. The instrument was an Illumina HiSeq 4000. The public reads were reanalyzed by TCRdb: fastp trimming at Q25, MiXCR alignment, in-frame beta chains only. The sample table shows about 41,000 clones, and about an eighth are seen once. The top ten constitute approximately 24% of the sample. The sequenced sample was blood. These receptor sequences come from a female donor with papillary thyroid cancer or a benign thyroid nodule (not recorded which). Some clones in this sample may be carry-over from other donors' samples.

This clone was detected many times. Here the CDR3 DNA reads TGTGCCAGCATGGCAGGGGGCGTCACTGAAGCTTTCTTT. Amino acid sequence: CASMAGGVTEAFF. The chain couples TRBV27 to TRBJ1-1; 8 positions match TRBD1. With 7 bases clipped from V and 4 bases from J, the junction kept 5 bases outside the gene matches. Germline values: CDR1 MNHEY, CDR2 SMNVEV (reference sequence). The CDR3 covers 13 residues.

This clone appeared a few times. Just one base apart from a much larger clone, this may be a read error. Distinct nucleotide sequences in the sample also encode this CDR3. This rearrangement joins TRBV6-1 to TRBJ2-5, with D unresolved. This CDR3 has 14 residues. Germline CDR1 reads MNHNS; CDR2 reads SASEGT. V gave up 8 bases and J gave up 4 bases, with 17 bases separating them. CDR3 residues: CASLVKGSRETQYF. In nucleotides, the CDR3 is TGTGCCAGCCTAGTGAAGGGCTCTCGAGAGACCCAGTACTTC.

In this sample, this clone turned up many times. The rearrangement joins TRBV7-2 to TRBJ1-2; unclear D gene. The CDR3 is made up of 15 amino acids. CDR1 is SGHTA, CDR2 FQGNSA, per germline. Trimming removed 4 bases at V and 0 bases at J, with 12 bases between. CDR3 protein: CASSSLPAANYGYTF. The CDR3 DNA sequence: TGTGCCAGCAGCTCTCTCCCTGCGGCTAACTATGGCTACACCTTC.

This clone was seen a handful of times. A much larger clonotype is one base distant, so this may be a read error. The sample holds other DNA sequences that translate to the same CDR3. This chain links TRBV2 with TRBJ1-4, with D unresolved. From germline, CDR1 is SNHLY and CDR2 FYNNEI. The CDR3 is made up of 14 amino acids. CDR3 amino acids: CASSRGLRHEKLFF. The CDR3 coding sequence is TGTGCCAGCAGCCGAGGGTTGAGGCATGAAAAACTTTTTTTT.

This clone showed up just a few times. The genes are TRBV19 and TRBJ2-7; D ambiguous. Trimming left V 2 bases short and J 7 bases short, with 18 bases between. This CDR3 is built from 15 residues. Germline V gene sequence: CDR1 LNHDA, CDR2 SQIVND (reference sequence). CDR3 amino acids: CASSISPYPMGEQYF. DNA for the CDR3: TGTGCCAGTAGTATAAGCCCCTACCCGATGGGGGAGCAGTACTTC. The full variable domain, with the rest looked up from reference TRBV19 and TRBJ2-7, is DGGITQSPKYLFRKEGQNVTLSCEQNLNHDAMYWYRQDPGQGLRLIYYSQIVNDFQKGDIAEGYSVSREKKESFPLTVTSAQKNPTAFYLCASSISPYPMGEQYFGPGTRLTVT.

Ten or more counts support this clone. V is TRBV6-2 or TRBV6-3 and J is TRBJ2-3; 10 nucleotides match TRBD2. Germline-derived CDR1 and CDR2 are MNHEY and SVGEGT. The trim removed 7 bases at V and 1 base at J, leaving 8 bases unmatched. The CDR3 is made up of 16 amino acids. For the CDR3, the DNA is TGTGCCAGCACCTTACGGCTAGCGGGAGGCACAGATACGCAGTATTTT. It yields the protein CASTLRLAGGTDTQYF.

Many counts were recorded for this clone. The identical CDR3 is also encoded by other nucleotide sequences in the sample. The rearrangement links TRBV5-1 to TRBJ2-7, with D perhaps matching TRBD1 or TRBD2 (5 bases each). The CDR3 totals 15 residues. From germline, CDR1 is SGHRS and CDR2 YFSETQ. V shed 2 bases and J shed 2 bases, with 14 bases lying between them. CDR3 DNA sequence: TGCGCCAGCAGCTTAGGGACGGACTTTCCCTACGAGCAGTACTTC. Protein sequence: CASSLGTDFPYEQYF. The full variable domain, completed using reference TRBV5-1 and TRBJ2-7, is KAGVTQTPRYLIKTRGQQVTLSCSPISGHRSVSWYQQTPGQGLQFLFEYFSETQRNKGNFPGRFSGRQFSNSRSEMNVSTLELGDSALYLCASSLGTDFPYEQYFGPGTRLTVT.

The chain joins TRBV11-3 to TRBJ2-1; D remains unclear. The CDR3 covers 13 residues. V was cut by 3 bases and J by 5 bases, with 8 bases left in between. Germline-derived CDR1 and CDR2 are SGHNT and YENEEA. Written as DNA, the CDR3 is TGTGCCAGCAGCTTCGGACGGGACAATGAGCAGTTCTTC. Its protein product is CASSFGRDNEQFF.

This clone was counted ten times or more. The chain is built from TRBV6-2 or TRBV6-3 and TRBJ2-7; the D gene is possibly TRBD2 (5 bases). V gave up 2 bases and J gave up 5 bases, with 13 bases separating them. CDR3 length: 14 amino acids. The V gene's germline CDR1 is MNHEY and CDR2 SVGEGT. CDR3 DNA sequence: TGTGCCAGCAGTTACGAAGTCCTCGGGAACGAGCAGTACTTC. Protein product: CASSYEVLGNEQYF.

This clone was found many times. This chain connects TRBV2 to TRBJ1-5; D ambiguous. Germline lookup yields CDR1 SNHLY and CDR2 FYNNEI. There are 14 residues in the CDR3. V lost 6 bases and J lost 6, with 15 bases in between. The DNA for the CDR3 is TGTGCCAGCAGAGGCCTGGGGTCGTCTCAGCCCCAGCATTTT. Its translation is CASRGLGSSQPQHF. The variable domain in full, with the rest retrieved from reference TRBV2 and TRBJ1-5, is EPEVTQTPSHQVTQMGQEVILRCVPISNHLYFYWYRQILGQKVEFLVSFYNNEISEKSEIFDDQFSVERPDGSNFTLKIRSTKLEDSAMYFCASRGLGSSQPQHFGDGTRLSIL.

This clone was counted ten times or more. An end of the junction does not agree with germline; a read error may underlie this. The V gene is TRBV9, the J gene TRBJ2-1; TRBD2 matches at 9 bases. The CDR3 is 16 residues long. The V gene's germline CDR1 is SGDLS and CDR2 YYNGEE. The CDR3 DNA sequence: TGTGCCAGCGGCGTAAGGCGGGAGGGCCGTTACAATGAGCAGTTCTTC. As protein: CASGVRREGRYNEQFF.

As concerns this clone: A much larger clone sits a single nucleotide away, making a read error possible. The chain employs TRBV2 and TRBJ1-1, with TRBD1 matching 7 bases. Germline V gives CDR1 SNHLY, CDR2 FYNNEI. The length of the CDR3 is 15 residues. The CDR3 is CASSKLKGANTGAFF. In nucleotides, the CDR3 is TGTGCCAGCAGTAAACTAAAGGGGGCGAACACTGGAGCTTTCTTT.

The CDR3 loop is CASSPGGEGSGNTIYF. For the CDR3, the DNA is TGTGCCAGCAGCCCAGGGGGGGAAGGCTCTGGAAACACCATATATTTT. The chain is built from TRBV7-3 and TRBJ1-3; TRBD1 matches at 7 bases. The CDR3 has 16 amino acids. Germline V gene data show CDR1 as SGHTA and CDR2 as FQGTGA. J gave up 0 bases and V 5 bases, and 7 bases lay outside the gene matches.

This clone was seen only a few times. The chain recombines TRBV7-2 with TRBJ1-1, with D perhaps TRBD1 (6 bases). The CDR3 has 12 residues. Trimming cost V 1 base and J 6 bases, with 6 bases left between them. Per germline, CDR1 SGHTA and CDR2 FQGNSA. The CDR3, as DNA: TGTGCCAGCAGCTTAGGGGGGCCTGAAGCTTTCTTT. As protein: CASSLGGPEAFF.

This clone has at least ten counts. The V and J genes are TRBV4-1 and TRBJ1-1; the match to TRBD1 covers 7 bases. Germline V gives CDR1 MGHRA, CDR2 YSYEKL. The CDR3 length is 15 residues. V trimming: 4 bases; J trimming: 1 base; junction bases outside the gene matches: 6. In DNA form, the CDR3 reads TGCGCCAGCAGCCCATTCAGGGGGGAGAACACTGAAGCTTTCTTT. Protein sequence: CASSPFRGENTEAFF.

This clone was seen many times. V usage is TRBV6-4 and J usage is TRBJ2-3; 10 nucleotides line up with TRBD2. This CDR3 contains 19 residues. Germline CDR1 is MRHNA and CDR2 is SNTAGT. V was clipped by 7 bases and J by 2 bases; unmatched bases: 18. The CDR3 DNA is TGTGCCAGCACCCCAAATGGCCTAGCGGGAGCGACGGACACAGATACGCAGTATTTT. It codes for CASTPNGLAGATDTDTQYF.

In DNA form, the CDR3 reads TGTGCCAGCAGTCGAAGCGTCGCCTCAGATACGCAGCATTTT. It yields the protein CASSRSVASDTQHF. The chain has TRBV5-5 and TRBJ2-3; D gene unclear. The J call is doubtful: the DNA matches TRBJ1-5 better. CDR3 length: 14 amino acids. CDR1 is SGHKS, CDR2 YYEKEE, per germline (reference sequence).

This clone was counted ten times or more. Other DNA sequences in this sample translate to the same CDR3. The rearrangement joins TRBV28 to TRBJ1-4; unclear D gene. Trimming cost V 6 bases and J 14 bases, with 34 bases left between them. The CDR3 length is 18 residues. CDR1 is MDHEN and CDR2 is SYDVKM in the germline V gene. Here the CDR3 reads CASRGINRVLATNEKLFF. In DNA, the CDR3 is TGTGCCAGCAGAGGGATTAATAGGGTTCTTGCAACTAATGAGAAGCTGTTTTTT.

Notes on this clone: The germline gene is not matched at one end of the junction; a read error may be the cause. V and J are TRBV6-2 or TRBV6-3 and TRBJ2-5; 11 nucleotides agree with TRBD2. The CDR3 contains 15 residues. Germline lookup yields CDR1 MNHEY and CDR2 SVGEGT. CDR3 loop: CASSYGTSGQENQYF. CDR3 DNA sequence: TGTGCCAGCAGTTACGGGACTAGCGGACAGGAGAACCAGTACTTC.

At least ten counts were recorded for this clone. This chain's CDR3 is CASSLGLAGGIGEQFF. DNA of the CDR3: TGCGCCAGCAGCTTGGGGCTAGCGGGAGGGATCGGTGAGCAGTTCTTC. This chain connects TRBV5-1 to TRBJ2-1, with 12 bases lining up with TRBD2. V was pared by 0 bases and J by 9 bases, with 7 bases of the junction left unmatched. The germline gives CDR1 SGHRS, CDR2 YFSETQ. The CDR3 length is 16 residues.

The chain combines TRBV6-1 with TRBJ2-1; 10 bases align to TRBD2. V lost 4 bases, J lost 6 bases, and 12 bases stayed unmatched. CDR3 length equals 17 residues. CDR1 is MNHNS, CDR2 SASEGT, per germline. CDR3 sequence (DNA): TGTGCCAGCAGTGCCAAGGGACTAGCGTGGTGGGGCAATGAGCAGTTCTTC. This encodes CASSAKGLAWWGNEQFF.

This clone was seen repeatedly, ten times or more. The chain links TRBV15 to TRBJ2-5; 9 positions match TRBD1. Trimming at V came to 0 bases and at J to 5 bases, leaving 7 bases not matched to a gene. Germline V gene sequence: CDR1 LNHNV, CDR2 YYDKDF (reference sequence). This CDR3 region has 16 residues. The CDR3: CATSRDTGQGFETQYF. CDR3 nucleotides: TGTGCCACCAGCAGAGATACGGGACAGGGTTTCGAGACCCAGTACTTC.

This clone came up many times. The chain has TRBV20-1 and TRBJ2-1; 14 bases match TRBD2. This CDR3 is 16 amino acids long. CDR1 is DFQATT, CDR2 SNEGSKA, per germline (reference sequence). The CDR3 nucleotides read TGCAGCAAGGAAGAGGGGACTAGCGGGAGCTGGAATGAGCAGTTCTTC. It translates to CSKEEGTSGSWNEQFF.

This chain connects TRBV24-1 to TRBJ2-7, with D tentatively TRBD2 (6 bases). The V end was cut by 5 bases, the J end by 7 bases, with 14 bases between. The CDR3 has 13 amino acids. Per germline, CDR1 KGHDR and CDR2 SFDVKD. The CDR3 DNA reads as TGTGCCACCAGTGCTGCGGGGCCCGAGGAGCAGTACTTC. Amino acids: CATSAAGPEEQYF.

This clone was counted at least ten times. CDR3 residues: CASSLIGYGYTF. The CDR3 DNA is TGTGCCAGCAGTTTAATAGGCTATGGCTACACCTTC. V is TRBV12-3 or TRBV12-4 and J is TRBJ1-2; D gene uncertain. This CDR3 has 12 residues. V lost 2 bases and J lost 4, with 5 bases in between.

This clone was recorded many times. The chain recombines TRBV2 with TRBJ1-1; perhaps TRBD1 as D (6 bases). Trimming left V 3 bases short and J 4 bases short, with 9 bases between. The CDR3 runs to 13 residues. Per germline, CDR1 SNHLY and CDR2 FYNNEI. The CDR3 loop is CASSDRGGTEAFF. For the CDR3, the DNA is TGTGCCAGCAGTGACAGGGGCGGCACTGAAGCTTTCTTT.

At least ten counts were recorded for this clone. The chain recombines TRBV7-9 with TRBJ2-1; weak D call: TRBD1 (6 bases). This CDR3 region has 14 residues. The germline V gene encodes CDR1 SEHNR and CDR2 FQNEAQ (reference sequence). V lost 7 bases and J 10 bases, leaving 20 bases between the germline ends. CDR3 nucleotide sequence: TGTGCCAGCACCCACGGGACACCACACCGGGAGCAGTTCTTC. This translates into CASTHGTPHREQFF. The full variable domain, completed using reference TRBV7-9 and TRBJ2-1, is DTGVSQNPRHKITKRGQNVTFRCDPISEHNRLYWYRQTLGQGPEFLTYFQNEAQLEKSRLLSDRFSAERPKGSFSTLEIQRTEQGDSAMYLCASTHGTPHREQFFGPGTRLTVL.

This clone was seen at least ten times. The V call is TRBV20-1, the J call TRBJ2-1; weak D call: TRBD1 (6 bases). The CDR3 spans 14 residues. Germline CDR1 and CDR2: DFQATT and SNEGSKA (reference sequence). Trimming removed 7 bases from V and 5 bases from J, with 18 bases in between. This CDR3 is CSVAPETGDNEQFF. Here the CDR3 DNA reads TGCAGTGTCGCCCCCGAGACAGGAGACAATGAGCAGTTCTTC.